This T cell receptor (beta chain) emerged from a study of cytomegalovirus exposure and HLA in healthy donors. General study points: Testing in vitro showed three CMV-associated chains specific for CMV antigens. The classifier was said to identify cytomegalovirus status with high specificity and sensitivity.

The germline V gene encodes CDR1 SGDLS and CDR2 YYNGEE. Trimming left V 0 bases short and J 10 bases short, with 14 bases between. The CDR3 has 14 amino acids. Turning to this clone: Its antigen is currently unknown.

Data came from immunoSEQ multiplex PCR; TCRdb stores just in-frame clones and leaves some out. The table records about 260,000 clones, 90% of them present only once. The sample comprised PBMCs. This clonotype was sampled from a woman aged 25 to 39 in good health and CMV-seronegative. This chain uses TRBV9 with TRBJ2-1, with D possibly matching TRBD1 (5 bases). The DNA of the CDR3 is TGTGCCAGCAGCGTAGGGGTCGTGGGGCAAGAGCAGTTCTTC. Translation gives CASSVGVVGQEQFF.